One sample yielded the 26 T cell receptor beta chains listed below, sequenced in a study of blood T cell repertoires in COVID-19. Sequencing was performed with immunoSEQ multiplex PCR; in TCRdb, only in-frame clones are kept and a portion is missing. The data hold 150,000 to 200,000 clones, with around 82% observed a single time. Material: peripheral blood. Receptors originate from a man aged 55 to 69 with active or convalescent COVID-19.

V usage is TRBV25-1 and J usage is TRBJ2-5; 8 bases are shared with TRBD2. Germline-derived CDR1 and CDR2 are MGHDK and SYGVNS. V was pared by 1 base and J by 2 bases, with 6 bases of the junction left unmatched. The CDR3 runs 16 residues. CDR3 DNA: TGTGCCAGCAGTGAATGTGAGCGGGGGCTGCAAGAGACCCAGTACTTC. This codes for CASSECERGLQETQYF.

This chain joins TRBV29-1 and TRBJ2-7; no firm D call. This CDR3 comprises 13 residues. CDR1 and CDR2 (germline): SQVTM, ANQGSEA. V was shortened by 5 bases and J by 1 base, with 12 bases between the two germline ends. In DNA form, the CDR3 reads TGCAGCGTTTCACAGAGTCGATCCTACGAGCAGTACTTC. Its translation: CSVSQSRSYEQYF.

This clone occurred once. The CDR3 loop is CASSWDRGYSPLHF. The CDR3 bases are TGTGCCAGCAGCTGGGACAGGGGTTATTCACCCCTCCACTTT. The chain has TRBV11-2 and TRBJ1-6, with TRBD1 matching 10 bases. CDR3 length: 14 amino acids. Germline V gene sequence: CDR1 SGHAT, CDR2 FQNNGV. V lost 4 bases, J lost 8 bases, and 2 bases stayed unmatched.

CDR3 in DNA: TGTGCCAGCAGTTACTCTTTTAGCGGGAGGGACGAGCAGTACTTC. Translating it yields CASSYSFSGRDEQYF. J is TRBJ2-7 and V is TRBV6-5; 11 positions agree with TRBD2. The trim removed 0 bases at V and 5 bases at J, leaving 3 bases unmatched. The CDR3 sequence is 15 residues long. Germline loops: CDR1 MNHEY, CDR2 SVGAGI.

The rearrangement uses TRBV4-1 and TRBJ1-5; 7 nucleotides line up with TRBD1. The CDR3 is 18 residues long. Germline V lookup: CDR1 MGHRA, CDR2 YSYEKL. With V trimmed by 3 bases and J by 3 bases, 14 bases remained unmatched. CDR3 sequence reads: CASSQPWGGTEPNQPQHF. DNA for the CDR3: TGCGCCAGCAGCCAGCCATGGGGCGGGACAGAGCCCAATCAGCCCCAGCATTTT.

The rearrangement joins TRBV28 to TRBJ2-1, with D unresolved. There are 11 residues in the CDR3. V lost 4 bases and J lost 4, with 2 bases in between. Germline V CDR1 and CDR2: MDHEN, SYDVKM. CDR3 protein: CASSSYNEQFF. In nucleotides, the CDR3 is TGTGCCAGCAGTTCGTACAATGAGCAGTTCTTC. Full variable domain (remainder filled in from reference TRBV28 and TRBJ2-1): DVKVTQSSRYLVKRTGEKVFLECVQDMDHENMFWYRQDPGLGLRLIYFSYDVKMKEKGDIPEGYSVSREKKERFSLILESASTNQTSMYLCASSSYNEQFFGPGTRLTVL.

The chain joins TRBV6-5 to TRBJ1-3; D perhaps matches TRBD1 (5 bases). From germline, CDR1 is MNHEY and CDR2 SVGAGI. The V and J ends lost 10 bases and 0 bases respectively, with 13 bases between them. There are 14 residues in the CDR3. The CDR3 nucleotides are TGTGCCACCCTCCAGGGTGCCTCTGGAAACACCATATATTTT. Its protein product is CATLQGASGNTIYF.

V and J are TRBV9 and TRBJ1-2, with TRBD1 matching over 9 bases. Germline loops: CDR1 SGDLS, CDR2 YYNGEE. Losses at the gene ends were 3 bases for V and 1 base for J; bases not matched to a gene: 10. This CDR3 is built from 17 residues. In DNA, the CDR3 is TGTGCCAGCAGCGCCAATCCCGGGACAGGGTTTAACTATGGCTACACCTTC. Translating it yields CASSANPGTGFNYGYTF.

The table lists this clone with a few counts. The J gene is TRBJ1-6, the V gene TRBV11-2; D perhaps matches TRBD1 (5 bases). V gave up 1 base and J gave up 10 bases, with 11 bases separating them. CDR3 size: 14 residues. Germline CDR1 SGHAT, CDR2 FQNNGV. The CDR3 coding sequence is TGTGCCAGCAGCTTAGGGGGCGGAAGGTCACCCCTCCACTTT. This gives the protein CASSLGGGRSPLHF.

The chain joins TRBV28 to TRBJ1-5; possible D gene TRBD1, 6 bases. Germline assignment: CDR1 MDHEN and CDR2 SYDVKM. V shed 7 bases and J shed 9 bases, with 13 bases lying between them. The CDR3 is 12 residues long. The CDR3, as DNA: TGTGCCAGCACCCCCAGGGGACGGCCCCAGCATTTT. Residues: CASTPRGRPQHF.

This clone was seen only once. V is TRBV5-4 and J is TRBJ1-3; 7 bases line up with TRBD1. Looked up from germline, CDR1 is SGHNT and CDR2 is YYREEE (reference sequence). This CDR3 has 16 residues. V trimming: 4 bases; J trimming: 0 bases; junction bases outside the gene matches: 7. The DNA of the CDR3 is TGTGCCAGCAGCGAGGGACAGAGCCCCTCTGGAAACACCATATATTTT. It is translated as CASSEGQSPSGNTIYF.

J is TRBJ1-1 and V is TRBV18; 8 bases agree with TRBD1. Trimming cost V 3 bases and J 11 bases; bases outside gene matches: 8. The length of the CDR3 is 13 residues. Germline CDR1 is KGHSH and CDR2 is LQKENI. Here the CDR3 DNA reads TGTGCCAGCTCACCTAGGCAGGGGGCGGAGGCTTTCTTT. Protein: CASSPRQGAEAFF. Full variable domain (remainder filled in from reference TRBV18 and TRBJ1-1): NAGVMQNPRHLVRRRGQEARLRCSPMKGHSHVYWYRQLPEEGLKFMVYLQKENIIDESGMPKERFSAEFPKEGPSILRIQQVVRGDSAAYFCASSPRQGAEAFFGQGTRLTVV.

The chain carries TRBV10-3 and TRBJ2-7, with D unclear. V was cut by 2 bases and J by 0 bases, with 8 bases left in between. The CDR3 has 14 amino acids. CDR1 is ENHRY, CDR2 SYGVKD, per germline. The CDR3 protein is CAISEGLSSYEQYF. In DNA, the CDR3 is TGTGCCATCAGTGAGGGGCTCTCCTCCTACGAGCAGTACTTC.

The chain joins TRBV2 to TRBJ2-1; D is unresolved. CDR3 length equals 13 residues. The V gene lost 2 bases and the J gene lost 5 bases, with 7 bases spanning the gap. Looked up from germline, CDR1 is SNHLY and CDR2 is FYNNEI. CDR3 in DNA: TGTGCCAGCAGTGAAACACCGAACAATGAGCAGTTCTTC. This translates into CASSETPNNEQFF.

This chain joins TRBV28 and TRBJ1-2; 8 bases are shared with TRBD1. This CDR3 comprises 14 residues. Germline V gives CDR1 MDHEN, CDR2 SYDVKM. The V gene end was trimmed by 5 bases and the J gene end by 0 bases; junction bases not matched to a gene: 2. Written as DNA, the CDR3 is TGTGCCAGCAGTACAGGGGGTACTAACTATGGCTACACCTTC. This sequence encodes CASSTGGTNYGYTF.

The chain has TRBV9 and TRBJ2-3; D possibly corresponds to TRBD1 (5 bases). This CDR3 spans 17 amino acids. In germline, CDR1 is SGDLS, CDR2 YYNGEE. With 0 bases removed from V and 0 bases from J, the gap between germline ends came to 14 bases. DNA for the CDR3: TGTGCCAGCAGCGTAGAGGGCCAGGGTTTTAGCACAGATACGCAGTATTTT. It specifies CASSVEGQGFSTDTQYF. Full variable domain (remainder filled in from reference TRBV9 and TRBJ2-3): DSGVTQTPKHLITATGQRVTLRCSPRSGDLSVYWYQQSLDQGLQFLIQYYNGEERAKGNILERFSAQQFPDLHSELNLSSLELGDSALYFCASSVEGQGFSTDTQYFGPGTRLTVL.

The V call is TRBV28, the J call TRBJ2-2; 9 nucleotides agree with TRBD1. The germline CDR1 and CDR2 sequences are MDHEN and SYDVKM. This CDR3 has 15 residues. With 2 bases clipped from V and 3 bases from J, the junction kept 1 base outside the gene matches. In nucleotides, the CDR3 is TGTGCCAGCAGTTTAGGGGACAGGGACACCGGGGAGCTGTTTTTT. Residues: CASSLGDRDTGELFF.

The chain has TRBV18 and TRBJ2-1; TRBD1 might be the D (5 bases). Between the trimmed V and J ends, which lost 3 bases and 6 bases, there was a span of 15 bases. Germline CDR1 is KGHSH and CDR2 is LQKENI. The CDR3 has 15 residues. The chain's CDR3 is CASSPARVIGNEQFF. The CDR3 DNA sequence: TGTGCCAGCTCACCTGCCAGGGTGATCGGCAATGAGCAGTTCTTC.

This clone was detected only a few times. The chain carries TRBV27 and TRBJ2-7; D might be TRBD1 (6 bases). CDR1 is MNHEY and CDR2 is SMNVEV in the germline V gene (reference sequence). The CDR3 covers 14 residues. Trimming took off 3 bases at V and 2 bases at J, with 11 bases between the two ends. The CDR3 reads CASSLSHRAYEQYF. The CDR3 DNA reads TGTGCCAGCAGTTTGAGTCACAGGGCCTACGAGCAGTACTTC.

The rearrangement joins TRBV12-3 or TRBV12-4 to TRBJ2-5, with D perhaps matching TRBD2 (6 bases). V shed 6 bases and J shed 4 bases, with 9 bases lying between them. CDR3 length: 12 amino acids. The CDR3 region is CASRLAGETQYF. The CDR3 region has the DNA TGTGCCAGCAGACTAGCAGGAGAGACCCAGTACTTC.

The rearrangement links TRBV4-2 to TRBJ1-4, with 7 positions matching TRBD1. The germline gives CDR1 LGHNA, CDR2 YNFKEQ. The V and J ends lost 0 bases and 8 bases, in that order; junction bases with no gene match: 3. The CDR3 totals 14 residues. The CDR3 sequence: CASSQERGQEKLFF. In DNA, the CDR3 is TGTGCCAGCAGCCAAGAAAGGGGACAGGAAAAACTGTTTTTT.

This clone was counted between two and nine times. The chain employs TRBV29-1 and TRBJ1-1; TRBD1 matches 9 bases. The CDR3 covers 13 residues. CDR1 SQVTM and CDR2 ANQGSEA come from the germline V gene. The ends lost 6 bases at V and 6 bases at J; junction bases unmatched: 8. For the CDR3, the DNA is TGCAGCGTCGCGGGACAGGGTGGCGCTGAAGCTTTCTTT. It encodes CSVAGQGGAEAFF.

The chain recombines TRBV5-1 with TRBJ2-5, with 13 bases fitting TRBD2. Germline CDR1 reads SGHRS; CDR2 reads YFSETQ. The CDR3 totals 17 residues. Trimming removed 1 base from V and 4 bases from J; junction bases left unmatched: 7. The CDR3 DNA is TGCGCCAGCAGCTTGACTAGCGGGAGGGCCATGGGAGAGACCCAGTACTTC. This translates into CASSLTSGRAMGETQYF.

The genes are TRBV5-8 and TRBJ1-3; unclear D gene. V dropped 1 base and J dropped 8 bases, with 4 bases sitting between them. CDR1 is SGHTS, CDR2 YDEGEE, per germline. CDR3 length equals 11 residues. CDR3 DNA sequence: TGTGCCAGCAGCTTGTATGACACCATATATTTT. Protein: CASSLYDTIYF.

This clone was seen a few times. The rearrangement links TRBV19 to TRBJ2-7, with D maybe TRBD2 (6 bases). This CDR3 contains 14 residues. Germline CDR1 and CDR2: LNHDA and SQIVND (reference sequence). V was trimmed by 6 bases and J by 2 bases, leaving 14 bases between them. The DNA for the CDR3 is TGTGCCAGTAGCGTCGGTAGCGGTCCCTACGAGCAGTACTTC. It yields the protein CASSVGSGPYEQYF.

The chain couples TRBV7-2 to TRBJ1-1; the match to TRBD1 covers 9 bases. CDR3 length: 13 residues. V lost 5 bases, J lost 8 bases, and 6 bases stayed unmatched. Looked up from germline, CDR1 is SGHTA and CDR2 is FQGNSA. The CDR3 is CASSPRQGGEAFF. The CDR3, as DNA: TGTGCCAGCAGCCCAAGACAGGGGGGAGAAGCTTTCTTT.